This TCR beta chain was found in a study of low-dose radiotherapy and immunotherapy resistance in tumors (dated by TCRdb to between 2021 and 2022). Notes on the research overall: Cohort 1 received 0.5 Gy per fraction every 2 weeks, with a prescribed total PTV dose of 6.5 Gy. Cohort 2 received 1 Gy per fraction every two weeks, with a total of 13 Gy over 26 weeks. Patients were given nivolumab as a 240 mg flat dose every two weeks and ipilimumab at 1 mg/kg every six weeks, with both drugs delivered intravenously. Cyclophosphamide 200 mg/m2 was given intravenously every two weeks, one day before each radiation and immunotherapy administration. Starting on cycle 1 day 1, patients took 300 mg of aspirin by mouth once a day for four cycles. No randomization into treatment groups was done for the people taking part in the trial. The translational analysis covered eight patients: three from the first dose cohort and the first five from the second dose cohort.

The reads were generated on an Illumina HiSeq 2500. First-strand cDNA was synthesized using Superscript III and a set of TRAV- and TRBV-specific primers, so that both TCRalpha and TCRbeta chains were covered. TCRs were amplified with Phusion for 20 PCR cycles, with a constant-region primer paired with the adapter attached to the V primers. The MessageAmp II aRNA Amplification Kit was used to amplify the isolated mRNA, with in vitro transcription run for approximately 15 hours at 37 degrees C. The Dynabeads mRNA DIRECT Purification Kit was used to isolate mRNA for TCR sequencing. A second approximately 25-cycle Phusion PCR added indexed Illumina adapters, and products were purified with AMPure XP beads. Per the source publication's procedure: Using custom Perl scripts, TCR sequences encoding the same protein were pooled, out-of-frame sequences were removed, and the abundance of each clonotype was computed. Any TCR sequence backed by just one read was left out of the analysis. Repertoire metrics included Shannon entropy, Gini index, clonality, richness, and frequency of TCRs shared between repertoires. TCRdb handled the public reads itself, with Q25 trimming in fastp and clone calling in MiXCR, and kept productive beta chains. All rows with the same CDR3 protein become a single entry with the most common DNA and genes. The V and J calls, along with clone size, are taken from TCRdb and not from the paper's own processing. For this sample there are under 90,000 distinct CDR3 sequences; roughly a sixth appear just once. 2.5% to 3.5% of the sample belongs to the ten largest clones.

This clonotype was recorded many times. It lacks a known antigen. Base qualities are not provided; no much larger clone lies one nucleotide away. In light of the paper, this sample's time point label describes: before trial treatment. The donors came from RACIN, which was a single-arm phase I dose-escalation trial that paired nivolumab and ipilimumab with aspirin, low-dose cyclophosphamide and low-dose radiotherapy. Eligible patients had advanced, TIL-negative solid tumors. Spanning cysteine to phenylalanine, the CDR3 consists of 13 amino acids. Left in the record is the CDR3 DNA by itself, 39 bases read in frame from the first base. The germline ends are 14 bases apart after V is trimmed by 7 bases and J by 5 bases.

This TCR was sampled from a male donor with prostate cancer. Sequenced material: PBMCs, taken before treatment. The chain employs TRBV12-3 or TRBV12-4 and TRBJ2-5; the D gene is not confidently resolved. DNA sequence: TGTGCCAGCACCAAAATTATGCAGGAGACCCAGTACTTC. This sequence encodes CASTKIMQETQYF.